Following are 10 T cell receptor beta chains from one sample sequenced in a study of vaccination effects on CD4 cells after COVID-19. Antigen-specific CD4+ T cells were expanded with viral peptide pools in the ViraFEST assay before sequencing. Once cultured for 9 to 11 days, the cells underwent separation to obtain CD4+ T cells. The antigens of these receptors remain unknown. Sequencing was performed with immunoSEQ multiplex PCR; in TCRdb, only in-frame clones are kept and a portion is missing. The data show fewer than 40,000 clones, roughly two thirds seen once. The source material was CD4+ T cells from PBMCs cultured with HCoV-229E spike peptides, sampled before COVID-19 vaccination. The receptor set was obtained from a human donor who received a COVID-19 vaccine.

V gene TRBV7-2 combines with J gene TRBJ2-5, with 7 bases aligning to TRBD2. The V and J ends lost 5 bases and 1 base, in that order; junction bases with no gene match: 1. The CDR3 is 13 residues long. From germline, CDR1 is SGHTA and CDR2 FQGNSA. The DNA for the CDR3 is TGTGCCAGCAGCGCGGGGGTCCAAGAGACCCAGTACTTC. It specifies CASSAGVQETQYF.

This CDR3 reads CASSLALGSSGDYNEQFF. The CDR3 DNA is TGCGCCAGCAGCTTGGCCCTGGGGTCCAGCGGAGACTACAATGAGCAGTTCTTC. The gene calls are TRBV5-1 and TRBJ2-1, with D possibly being TRBD2 (5 bases). The V end was cut by 0 bases, the J end by 3 bases, with 19 bases between. From germline, CDR1 is SGHRS and CDR2 YFSETQ. This CDR3 contains 18 residues. Supplemented by reference TRBV5-1 and TRBJ2-1, the full variable domain reads KAGVTQTPRYLIKTRGQQVTLSCSPISGHRSVSWYQQTPGQGLQFLFEYFSETQRNKGNFPGRFSGRQFSNSRSEMNVSTLELGDSALYLCASSLALGSSGDYNEQFFGPGTRLTVL.

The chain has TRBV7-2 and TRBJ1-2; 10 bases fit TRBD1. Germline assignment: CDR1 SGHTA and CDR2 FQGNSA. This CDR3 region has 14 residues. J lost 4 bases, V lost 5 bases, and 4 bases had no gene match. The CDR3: CASSPWTGGYGYTF. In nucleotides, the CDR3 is TGTGCCAGCAGCCCTTGGACAGGGGGCTATGGCTACACCTTC.

CDR3 bases: TGCGCCAGCAGTCAATCGCCGGACACTGAAGCTTTCTTT. Residues: CASSQSPDTEAFF. The chain couples TRBV23-1 to TRBJ1-1; D not certain. TRBV23-1 is an ORF for which the function is uncertain. The CDR3 runs 13 residues. Trimming removed 0 bases at V and 3 bases at J, with 5 bases between.

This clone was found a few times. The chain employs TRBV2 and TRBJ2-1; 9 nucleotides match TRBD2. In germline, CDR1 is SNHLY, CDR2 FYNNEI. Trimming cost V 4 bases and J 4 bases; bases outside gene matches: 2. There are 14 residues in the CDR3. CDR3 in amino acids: CASSGLADYNEQFF. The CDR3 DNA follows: TGTGCCAGCAGTGGACTAGCGGATTACAATGAGCAGTTCTTC.

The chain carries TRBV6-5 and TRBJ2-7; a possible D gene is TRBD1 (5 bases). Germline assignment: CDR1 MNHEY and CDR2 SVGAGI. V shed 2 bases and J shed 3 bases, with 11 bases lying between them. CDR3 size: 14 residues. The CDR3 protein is CASSYRTGYYEQYF. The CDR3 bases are TGTGCCAGCAGTTACCGCACAGGATACTACGAGCAGTACTTC.

The CDR3 loop is CASSQVVSGDSGNTIYF. The CDR3 DNA reads as TGTGCCAGCAGCCAAGTCGTTTCCGGCGACTCTGGAAACACCATATATTTT. The V call is TRBV4-2, the J call TRBJ1-3, with D hard to call. CDR3 length equals 17 residues. Trimming left V 1 base short and J 0 bases short, with 13 bases between. Per the germline V gene, CDR1 is LGHNA and CDR2 is YNFKEQ.

CDR3 DNA sequence: TGTGCCAGCTCTGTCAGGCTAAGGAATGAGCAGTTCTTC. Protein: CASSVRLRNEQFF. The chain couples TRBV18 to TRBJ2-1; D unresolved. V was pared by 6 bases and J by 7 bases, with 13 bases between. This CDR3 is 13 amino acids long. The germline V gene encodes CDR1 KGHSH and CDR2 LQKENI. Together with reference TRBV18 and TRBJ2-1, the CDR3 gives the full variable domain: NAGVMQNPRHLVRRRGQEARLRCSPMKGHSHVYWYRQLPEEGLKFMVYLQKENIIDESGMPKERFSAEFPKEGPSILRIQQVVRGDSAAYFCASSVRLRNEQFFGPGTRLTVL.

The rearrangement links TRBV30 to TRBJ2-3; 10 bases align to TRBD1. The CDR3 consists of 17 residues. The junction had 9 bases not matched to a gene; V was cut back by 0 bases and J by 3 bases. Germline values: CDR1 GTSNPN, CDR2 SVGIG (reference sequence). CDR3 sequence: CAWSVNWDRGRTDTQYF. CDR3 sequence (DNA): TGTGCCTGGAGTGTAAATTGGGACAGGGGTAGGACAGATACGCAGTATTTT.

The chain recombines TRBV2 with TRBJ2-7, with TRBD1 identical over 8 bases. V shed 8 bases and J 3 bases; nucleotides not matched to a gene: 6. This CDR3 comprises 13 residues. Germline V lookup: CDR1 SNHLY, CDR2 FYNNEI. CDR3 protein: CASVGTGDYEQYF. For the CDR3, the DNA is TGTGCCAGCGTTGGGACAGGCGACTACGAGCAGTACTTC.